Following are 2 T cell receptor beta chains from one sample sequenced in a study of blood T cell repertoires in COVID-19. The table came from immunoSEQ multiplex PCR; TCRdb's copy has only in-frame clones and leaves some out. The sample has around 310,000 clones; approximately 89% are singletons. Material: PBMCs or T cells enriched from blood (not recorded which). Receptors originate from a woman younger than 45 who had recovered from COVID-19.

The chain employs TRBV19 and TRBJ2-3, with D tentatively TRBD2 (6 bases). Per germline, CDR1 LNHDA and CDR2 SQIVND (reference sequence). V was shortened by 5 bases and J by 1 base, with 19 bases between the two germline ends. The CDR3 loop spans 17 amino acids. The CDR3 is CASSRGDGAGRTDTQYF. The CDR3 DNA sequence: TGTGCCAGTAGTCGCGGGGACGGGGCAGGGCGCACAGATACGCAGTATTTT.

The CDR3 sequence is CASSLGTYSSNQPQHF. The CDR3 DNA sequence: TGTGCCAGCAGCTTAGGGACTTACAGTAGCAATCAGCCCCAGCATTTT. This chain connects TRBV7-6 to TRBJ1-5; no definite D call. Trimming took 1 base from V and 0 from J, leaving 10 bases between them. The germline gives CDR1 SGHVS, CDR2 FNYEAQ. The CDR3 extends over 16 amino acids. The entire variable domain, with the rest obtained from reference TRBV7-6 and TRBJ1-5, is as follows: GAGVSQSPRYKVTKRGQDVALRCDPISGHVSLYWYRQALGQGPEFLTYFNYEAQQDKSGLPNDRFSAERPEGSISTLTIQRTEQRDSAMYRCASSLGTYSSNQPQHFGDGTRLSIL.